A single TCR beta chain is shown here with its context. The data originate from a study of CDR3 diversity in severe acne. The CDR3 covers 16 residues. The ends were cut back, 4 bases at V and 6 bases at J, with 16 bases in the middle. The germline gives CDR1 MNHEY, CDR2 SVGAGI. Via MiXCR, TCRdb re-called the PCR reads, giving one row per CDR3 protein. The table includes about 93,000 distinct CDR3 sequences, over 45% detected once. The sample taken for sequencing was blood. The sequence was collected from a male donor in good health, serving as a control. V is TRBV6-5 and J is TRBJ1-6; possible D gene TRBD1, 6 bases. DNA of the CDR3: TGTGCCAGCAGTTCCCAGGGGAAGACTTTTAATTCACCCCTCCACTTT. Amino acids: CASSSQGKTFNSPLHF.